The entry that follows covers one T cell receptor beta chain sequence. Antigen specificity is unknown. Measured with immunoSEQ multiplex PCR; TCRdb has only the in-frame clones, and not every one. Of roughly 180,000 clones listed, about 89% are singletons. V lost 3 bases, J lost 4 bases, and 9 bases lay in between. Germline lookup yields CDR1 MDHEN and CDR2 SYDVKM. The CDR3 has 13 amino acids. The sample is drawn from a study of T cell responses to AZD1222 COVID-19 vaccine. Study-wide results and limits: Spike-specific TCR breadth and depth rose after two AZD1222 doses. White British donors predominated, females outnumbered males, and clonal diversity was possibly underestimated. Only a handful of AZD1222 recipients tested seropositive at baseline. Regions left unmutated in variants are reportedly the target of nearly half of spike-specific TCRs.

The chain combines TRBV28 with TRBJ1-2; D possibly corresponds to TRBD1 (5 bases). This TCR derives from an adult in good health. The sample here was peripheral blood, taken on day 0 of MenACWY control vaccination. The CDR3 protein is CASSFLTAYGYTF. The CDR3 nucleotides read TGTGCCAGCAGTTTCTTGACAGCCTATGGCTACACCTTC.